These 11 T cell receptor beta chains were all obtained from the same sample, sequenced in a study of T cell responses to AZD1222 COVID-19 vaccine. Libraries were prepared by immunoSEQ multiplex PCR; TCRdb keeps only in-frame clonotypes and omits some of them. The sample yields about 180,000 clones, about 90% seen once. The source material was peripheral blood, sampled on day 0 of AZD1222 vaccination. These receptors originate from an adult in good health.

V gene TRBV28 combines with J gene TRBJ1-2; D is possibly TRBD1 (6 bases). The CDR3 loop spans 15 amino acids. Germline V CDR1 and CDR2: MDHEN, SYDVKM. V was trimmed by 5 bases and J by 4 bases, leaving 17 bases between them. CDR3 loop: CASSPPGGRGYGYTF. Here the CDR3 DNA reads TGTGCCAGCAGTCCGCCCGGGGGCCGCGGCTATGGCTACACCTTC.

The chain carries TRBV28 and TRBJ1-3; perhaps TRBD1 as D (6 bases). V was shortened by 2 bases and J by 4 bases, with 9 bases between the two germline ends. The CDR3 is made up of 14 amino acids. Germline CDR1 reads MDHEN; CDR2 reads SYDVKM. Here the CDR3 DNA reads TGTGCCAGCAGTTTAGAGGGACAAGGAAACACCATATATTTT. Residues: CASSLEGQGNTIYF.

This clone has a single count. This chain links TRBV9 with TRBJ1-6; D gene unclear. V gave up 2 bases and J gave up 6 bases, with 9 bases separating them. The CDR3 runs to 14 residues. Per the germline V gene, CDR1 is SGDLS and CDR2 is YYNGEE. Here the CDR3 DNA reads TGTGCCAGCAGCGTGGGGATTGGTAATTCACCCCTCCACTTT. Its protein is CASSVGIGNSPLHF.

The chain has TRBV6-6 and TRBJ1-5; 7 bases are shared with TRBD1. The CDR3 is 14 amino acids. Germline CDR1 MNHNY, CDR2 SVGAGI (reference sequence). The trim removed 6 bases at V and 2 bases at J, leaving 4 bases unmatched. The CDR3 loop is CASRPQGGNQPQHF. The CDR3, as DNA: TGTGCCAGCAGGCCCCAGGGGGGCAATCAGCCCCAGCATTTT.

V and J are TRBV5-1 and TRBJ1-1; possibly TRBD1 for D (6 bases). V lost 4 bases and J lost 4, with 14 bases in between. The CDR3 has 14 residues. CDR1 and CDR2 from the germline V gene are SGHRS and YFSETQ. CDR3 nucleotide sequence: TGCGCCAGCAGCGCGGAGGGGACATTCACTGAAGCTTTCTTT. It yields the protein CASSAEGTFTEAFF.

The DNA for the CDR3 is TGTGCCAGCAGCCGATCTCCGGGTAGCGGGGGTGGAGAGCAGTACTTC. As protein: CASSRSPGSGGGEQYF. The chain carries TRBV3-1 (or the pseudogene TRBV3-2) and TRBJ2-7; 9 bases align to TRBD2. CDR1 and CDR2 from the germline V gene are LGHDT and YNNKEL (reference sequence). The CDR3 spans 16 residues. The V and J ends lost 4 bases and 7 bases, in that order; junction bases with no gene match: 14.

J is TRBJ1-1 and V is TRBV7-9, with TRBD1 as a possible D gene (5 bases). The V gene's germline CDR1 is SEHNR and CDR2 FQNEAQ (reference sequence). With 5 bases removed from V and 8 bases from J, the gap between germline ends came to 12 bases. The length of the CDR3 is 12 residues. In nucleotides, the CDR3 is TGTGCCAGCAGCGTCAGGGTTCCGGAAGCTTTCTTT. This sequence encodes CASSVRVPEAFF.

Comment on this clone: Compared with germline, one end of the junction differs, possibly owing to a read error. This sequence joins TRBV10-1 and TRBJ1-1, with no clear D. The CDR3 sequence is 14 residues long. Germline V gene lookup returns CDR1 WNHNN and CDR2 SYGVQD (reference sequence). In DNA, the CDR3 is TGCGCCAGCAGTCCGACGGTCGTCAGCACTGCAGCTTTCTTT. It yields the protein CASSPTVVSTAAFF.

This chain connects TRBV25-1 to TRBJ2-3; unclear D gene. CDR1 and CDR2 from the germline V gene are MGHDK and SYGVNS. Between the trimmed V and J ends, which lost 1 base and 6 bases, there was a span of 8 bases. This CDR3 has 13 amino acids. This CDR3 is CASSESSPDTQYF. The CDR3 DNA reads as TGTGCCAGCAGTGAATCATCCCCCGATACGCAGTATTTT.

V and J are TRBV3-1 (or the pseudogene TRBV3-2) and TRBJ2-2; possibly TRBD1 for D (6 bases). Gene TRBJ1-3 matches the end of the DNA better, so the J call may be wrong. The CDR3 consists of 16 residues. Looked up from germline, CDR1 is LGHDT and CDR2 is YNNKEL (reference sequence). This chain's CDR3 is CASSQGLVDSGNTIYF. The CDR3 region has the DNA TGTGCCAGCAGCCAAGGCTTAGTGGACAGCGGAAACACCATATATTTT.

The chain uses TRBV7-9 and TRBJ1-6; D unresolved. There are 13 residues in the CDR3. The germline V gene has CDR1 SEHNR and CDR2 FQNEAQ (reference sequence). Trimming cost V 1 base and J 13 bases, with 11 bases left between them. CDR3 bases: TGTGCCAGCAGCTTAGAGGGATTTAGGCCCCTCCACTTT. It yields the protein CASSLEGFRPLHF.